The clone carrying this TCR beta chain was counted at least ten times. TCR beta CDR3 regions were amplified from RNA. First-round RT-PCR of the TCR CDR3 relied on the HTBI primer set. TCRdb used MiXCR to reprocess the multiplex PCR reads, holding one entry per CDR3 protein. Of about 130,000 distinct CDR3 sequences listed, over 20% are singletons. This record belongs to a study of T cells in Graves' hyperthyroidism and ophthalmopathy. J gave up 4 bases and V 5 bases, and 7 bases lay outside the gene matches. This CDR3 contains 14 residues. Germline values: CDR1 SGHRS, CDR2 YFSETQ. The clonotype was recovered from a woman aged 45-59 years with Graves' hyperthyroidism that later progressed to Graves' ophthalmopathy. The source material was blood. V gene TRBV5-1 combines with J gene TRBJ2-3; TRBD2 aligns across 7 bases. CDR3 nucleotides: TGCGCCAGCAGGGCGGGAGAAAGGGCAGATACGCAGTATTTT. Translating it yields CASRAGERADTQYF.